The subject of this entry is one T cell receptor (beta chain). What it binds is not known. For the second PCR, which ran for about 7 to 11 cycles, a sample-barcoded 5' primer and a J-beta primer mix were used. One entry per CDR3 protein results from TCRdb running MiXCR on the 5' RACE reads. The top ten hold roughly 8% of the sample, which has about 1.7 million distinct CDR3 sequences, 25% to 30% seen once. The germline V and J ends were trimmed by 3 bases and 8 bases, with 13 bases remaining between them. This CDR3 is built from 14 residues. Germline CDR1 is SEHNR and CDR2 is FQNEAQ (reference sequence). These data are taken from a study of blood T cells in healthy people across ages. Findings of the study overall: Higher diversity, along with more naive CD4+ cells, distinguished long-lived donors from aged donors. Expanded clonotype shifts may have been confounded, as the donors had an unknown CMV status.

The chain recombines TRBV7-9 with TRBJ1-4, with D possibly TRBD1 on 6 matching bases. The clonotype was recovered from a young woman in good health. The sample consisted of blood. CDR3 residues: CASSLTQGAEKLFF. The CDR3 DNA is TGTGCCAGCAGCTTGACACAGGGAGCCGAAAAACTGTTTTTT.